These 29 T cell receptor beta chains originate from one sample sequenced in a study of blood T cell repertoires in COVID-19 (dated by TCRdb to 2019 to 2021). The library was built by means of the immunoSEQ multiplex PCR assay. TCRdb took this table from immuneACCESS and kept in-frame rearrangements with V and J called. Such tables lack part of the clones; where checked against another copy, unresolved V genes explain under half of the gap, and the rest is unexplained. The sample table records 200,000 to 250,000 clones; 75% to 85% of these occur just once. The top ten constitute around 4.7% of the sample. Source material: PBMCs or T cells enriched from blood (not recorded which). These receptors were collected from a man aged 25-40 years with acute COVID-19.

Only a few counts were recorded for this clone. The CDR3 bases are TGTGCCAGCAGTGGACAGGGGGCTGGTGGAAACACCATATATTTT. As protein: CASSGQGAGGNTIYF. The V call is TRBV9, the J call TRBJ1-3; 11 positions match TRBD1. This CDR3 spans 15 amino acids. CDR1 and CDR2 from the germline V gene are SGDLS and YYNGEE. Unmatched junction bases numbered 4, after V lost 5 bases and J lost 3 bases.

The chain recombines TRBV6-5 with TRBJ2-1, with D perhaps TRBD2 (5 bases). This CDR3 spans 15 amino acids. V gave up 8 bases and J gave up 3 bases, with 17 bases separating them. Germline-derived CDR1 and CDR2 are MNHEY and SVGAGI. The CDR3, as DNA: TGTGCCAGCCCGGGCCCGGGAATTTACTACAATGAGCAGTTCTTC. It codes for CASPGPGIYYNEQFF.

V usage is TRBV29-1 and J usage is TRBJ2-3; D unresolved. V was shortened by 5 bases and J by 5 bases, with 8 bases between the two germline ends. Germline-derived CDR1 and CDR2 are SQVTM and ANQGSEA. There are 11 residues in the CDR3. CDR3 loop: CSVTWRDTQYF. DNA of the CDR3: TGCAGCGTTACTTGGAGAGATACGCAGTATTTT.

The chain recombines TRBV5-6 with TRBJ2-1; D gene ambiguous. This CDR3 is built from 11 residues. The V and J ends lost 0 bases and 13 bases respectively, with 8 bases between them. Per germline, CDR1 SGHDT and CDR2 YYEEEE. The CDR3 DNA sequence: TGTGCCAGCAGCTTGGGACTCGAACAGTTCTTC. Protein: CASSLGLEQFF.

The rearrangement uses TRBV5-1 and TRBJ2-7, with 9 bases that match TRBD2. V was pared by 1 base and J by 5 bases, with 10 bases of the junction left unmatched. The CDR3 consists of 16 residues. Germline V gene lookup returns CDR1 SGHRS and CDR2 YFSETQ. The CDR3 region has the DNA TGCGCCAGCAGCTTGTATTTGGCTAGCGGGGACCACGAGCAGTACTTC. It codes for CASSLYLASGDHEQYF.

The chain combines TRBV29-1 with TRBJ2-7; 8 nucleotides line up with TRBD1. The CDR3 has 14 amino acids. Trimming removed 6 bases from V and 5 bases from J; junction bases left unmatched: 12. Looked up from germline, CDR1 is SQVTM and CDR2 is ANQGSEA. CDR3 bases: TGCAGCGTCCGGTTGACAGGGGCTCGCGACGAGCAGTACTTC. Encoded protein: CSVRLTGARDEQYF.

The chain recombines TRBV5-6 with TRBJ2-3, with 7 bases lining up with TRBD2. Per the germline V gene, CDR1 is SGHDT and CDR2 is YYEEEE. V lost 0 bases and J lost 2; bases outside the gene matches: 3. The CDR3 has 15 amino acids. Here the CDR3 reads CASSLGLAATDTQYF. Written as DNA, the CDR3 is TGTGCCAGCAGCTTGGGGCTAGCGGCCACAGATACGCAGTATTTT.

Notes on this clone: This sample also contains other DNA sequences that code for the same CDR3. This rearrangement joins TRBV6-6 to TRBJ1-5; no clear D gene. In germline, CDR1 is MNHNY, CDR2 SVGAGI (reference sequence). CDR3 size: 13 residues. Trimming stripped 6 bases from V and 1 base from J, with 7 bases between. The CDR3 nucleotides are TGTGCCAGCAGGACGGGAAGCAATCAGCCCCAGCATTTT. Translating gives CASRTGSNQPQHF.

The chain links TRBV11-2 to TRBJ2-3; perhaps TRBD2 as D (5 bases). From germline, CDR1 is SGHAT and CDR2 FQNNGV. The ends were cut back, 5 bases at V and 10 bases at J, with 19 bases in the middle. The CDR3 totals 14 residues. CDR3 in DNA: TGTGCCAGCAGCGCCCCGGGAACCCACTTCGCGCAGTATTTT. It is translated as CASSAPGTHFAQYF.

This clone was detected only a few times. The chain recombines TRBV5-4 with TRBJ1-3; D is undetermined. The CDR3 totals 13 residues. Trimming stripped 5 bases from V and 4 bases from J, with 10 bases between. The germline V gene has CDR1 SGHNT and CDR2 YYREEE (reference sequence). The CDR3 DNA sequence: TGTGCCAGCAGACCGACGGGAGGAAACACCATATATTTT. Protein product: CASRPTGGNTIYF.

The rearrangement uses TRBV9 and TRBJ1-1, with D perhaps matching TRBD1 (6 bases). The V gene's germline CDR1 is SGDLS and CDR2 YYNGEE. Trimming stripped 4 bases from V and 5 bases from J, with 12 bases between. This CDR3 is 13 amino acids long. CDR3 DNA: TGTGCCAGCAGCCCCGGCAGGGGTACTGAAGCTTTCTTT. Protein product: CASSPGRGTEAFF.

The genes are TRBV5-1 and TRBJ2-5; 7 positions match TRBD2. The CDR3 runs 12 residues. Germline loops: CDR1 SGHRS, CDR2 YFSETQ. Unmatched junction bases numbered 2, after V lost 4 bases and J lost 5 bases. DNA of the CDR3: TGCGCCAGCAGCGGGGAGGGGGAGACCCAGTACTTC. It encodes CASSGEGETQYF.

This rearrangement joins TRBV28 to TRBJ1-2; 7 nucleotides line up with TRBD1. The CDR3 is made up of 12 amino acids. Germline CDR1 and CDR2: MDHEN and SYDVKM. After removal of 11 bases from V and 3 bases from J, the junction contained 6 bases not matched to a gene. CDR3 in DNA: TGTGCCTCCCAGGGGGGCTACTATGGCTACACCTTC. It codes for CASQGGYYGYTF.

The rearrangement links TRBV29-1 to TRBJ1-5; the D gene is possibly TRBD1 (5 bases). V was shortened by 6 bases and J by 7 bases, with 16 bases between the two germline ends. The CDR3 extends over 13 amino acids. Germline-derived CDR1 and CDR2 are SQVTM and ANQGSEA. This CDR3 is CSVESREGQPQHF. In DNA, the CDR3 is TGCAGCGTGGAGAGCAGGGAGGGGCAGCCCCAGCATTTT.

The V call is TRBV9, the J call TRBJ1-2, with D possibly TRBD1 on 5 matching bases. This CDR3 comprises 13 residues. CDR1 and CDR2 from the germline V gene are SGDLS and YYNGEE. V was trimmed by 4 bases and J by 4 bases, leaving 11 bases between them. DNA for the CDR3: TGTGCCAGCAGCACCCCAGGGATCTATGGCTACACCTTC. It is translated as CASSTPGIYGYTF.

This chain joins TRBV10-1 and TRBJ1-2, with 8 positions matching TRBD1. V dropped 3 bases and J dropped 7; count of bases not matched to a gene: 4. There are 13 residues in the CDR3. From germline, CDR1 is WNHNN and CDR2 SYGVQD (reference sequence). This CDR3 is CASSEGQGRGYTF. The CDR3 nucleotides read TGCGCCAGCAGTGAAGGACAGGGCCGTGGCTACACCTTC.

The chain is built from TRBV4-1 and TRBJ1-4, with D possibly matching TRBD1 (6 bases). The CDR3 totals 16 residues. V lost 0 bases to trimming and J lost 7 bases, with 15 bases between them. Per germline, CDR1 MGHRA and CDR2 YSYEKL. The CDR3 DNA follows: TGCGCCAGCAGCCAAGATTCGGGGGGGCAGGGTGAAAAACTGTTTTTT. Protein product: CASSQDSGGQGEKLFF.

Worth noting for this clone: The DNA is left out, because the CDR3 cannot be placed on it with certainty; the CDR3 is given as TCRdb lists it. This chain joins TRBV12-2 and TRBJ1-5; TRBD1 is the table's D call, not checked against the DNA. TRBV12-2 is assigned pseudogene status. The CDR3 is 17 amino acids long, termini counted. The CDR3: CASRRRTVGLGIQPQHF.

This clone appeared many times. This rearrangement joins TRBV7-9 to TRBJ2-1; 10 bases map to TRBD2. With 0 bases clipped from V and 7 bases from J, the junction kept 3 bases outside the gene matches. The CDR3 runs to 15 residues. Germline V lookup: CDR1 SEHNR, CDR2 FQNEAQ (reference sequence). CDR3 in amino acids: CASSLAAGGRNEQFF. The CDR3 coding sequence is TGTGCCAGCAGCTTAGCAGCGGGGGGGCGGAATGAGCAGTTCTTC. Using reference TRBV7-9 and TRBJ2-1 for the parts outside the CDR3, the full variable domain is DTGVSQNPRHKITKRGQNVTFRCDPISEHNRLYWYRQTLGQGPEFLTYFQNEAQLEKSRLLSDRFSAERPKGSFSTLEIQRTEQGDSAMYLCASSLAAGGRNEQFFGPGTRLTVL.

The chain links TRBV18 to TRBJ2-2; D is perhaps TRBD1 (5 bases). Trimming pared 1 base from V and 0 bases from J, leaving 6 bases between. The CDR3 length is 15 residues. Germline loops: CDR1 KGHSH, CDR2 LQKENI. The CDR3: CASSPQGSNTGELFF. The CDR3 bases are TGTGCCAGCTCACCACAGGGGTCGAACACCGGGGAGCTGTTTTTT.

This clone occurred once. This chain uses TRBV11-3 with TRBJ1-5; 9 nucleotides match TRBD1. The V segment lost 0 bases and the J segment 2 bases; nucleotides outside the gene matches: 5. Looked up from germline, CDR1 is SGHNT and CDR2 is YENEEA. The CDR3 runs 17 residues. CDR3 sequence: CASSLDGQGSGNQPQHF. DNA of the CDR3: TGTGCCAGCAGCTTAGACGGACAGGGGTCAGGCAATCAGCCCCAGCATTTT.

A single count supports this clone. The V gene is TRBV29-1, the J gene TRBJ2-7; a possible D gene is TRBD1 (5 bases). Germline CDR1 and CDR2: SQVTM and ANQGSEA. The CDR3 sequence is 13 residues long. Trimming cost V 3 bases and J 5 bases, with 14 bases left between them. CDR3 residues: CSVETGRADEQYF. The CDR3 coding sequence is TGCAGCGTTGAGACCGGCAGGGCCGACGAGCAGTACTTC.

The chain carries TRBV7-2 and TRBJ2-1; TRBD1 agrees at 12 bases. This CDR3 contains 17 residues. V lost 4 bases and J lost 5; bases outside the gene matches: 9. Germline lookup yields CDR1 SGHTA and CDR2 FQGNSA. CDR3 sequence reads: CASSSDPGQGAHNEQFF. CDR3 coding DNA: TGTGCCAGCAGCTCAGACCCGGGACAGGGGGCCCACAATGAGCAGTTCTTC.

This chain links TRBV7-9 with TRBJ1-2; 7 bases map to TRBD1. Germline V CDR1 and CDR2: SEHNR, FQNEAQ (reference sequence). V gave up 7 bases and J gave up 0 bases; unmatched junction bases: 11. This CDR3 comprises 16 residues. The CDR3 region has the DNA TGTGCCAGCATCTCGAGGGGGACAGATTCTAACTATGGCTACACCTTC. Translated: CASISRGTDSNYGYTF.

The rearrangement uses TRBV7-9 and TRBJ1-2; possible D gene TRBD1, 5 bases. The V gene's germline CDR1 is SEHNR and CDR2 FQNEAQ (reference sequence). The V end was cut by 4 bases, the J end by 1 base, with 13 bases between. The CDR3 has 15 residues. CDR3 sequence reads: CASSSQQAFNYGYTF. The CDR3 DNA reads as TGTGCCAGCAGCTCTCAACAGGCCTTTAACTATGGCTACACCTTC. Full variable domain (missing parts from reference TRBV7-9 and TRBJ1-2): DTGVSQNPRHKITKRGQNVTFRCDPISEHNRLYWYRQTLGQGPEFLTYFQNEAQLEKSRLLSDRFSAERPKGSFSTLEIQRTEQGDSAMYLCASSSQQAFNYGYTFGSGTRLTVV.

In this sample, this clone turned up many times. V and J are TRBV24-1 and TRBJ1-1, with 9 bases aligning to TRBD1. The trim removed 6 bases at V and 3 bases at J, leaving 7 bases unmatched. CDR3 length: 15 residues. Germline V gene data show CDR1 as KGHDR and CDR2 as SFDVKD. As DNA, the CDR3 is TGTGCCACCAGTCCCGGGACAGGGAGCGACACTGAAGCTTTCTTT. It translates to CATSPGTGSDTEAFF.

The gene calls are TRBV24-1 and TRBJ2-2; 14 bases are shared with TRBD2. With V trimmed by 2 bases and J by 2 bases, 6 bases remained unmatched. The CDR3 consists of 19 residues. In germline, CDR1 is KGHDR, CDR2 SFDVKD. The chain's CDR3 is CATSDSRTSGGTNTGELFF. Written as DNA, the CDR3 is TGTGCCACCAGTGATTCCAGGACTAGCGGGGGGACAAACACCGGGGAGCTGTTTTTT.

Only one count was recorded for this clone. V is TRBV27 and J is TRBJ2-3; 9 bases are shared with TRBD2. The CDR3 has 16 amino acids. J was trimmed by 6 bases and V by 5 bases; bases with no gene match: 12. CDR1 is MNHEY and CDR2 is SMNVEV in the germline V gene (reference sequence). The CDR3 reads CASSPSSGEYGDTQYF. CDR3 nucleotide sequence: TGTGCCAGCAGTCCCTCTAGCGGGGAGTACGGGGATACGCAGTATTTT.

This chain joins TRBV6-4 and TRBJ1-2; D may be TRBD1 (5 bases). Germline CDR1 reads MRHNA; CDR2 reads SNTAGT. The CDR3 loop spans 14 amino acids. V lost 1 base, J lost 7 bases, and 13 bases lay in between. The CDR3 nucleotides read TGTGCCAGCAGTGACTATCCCGACAGATCTGGCTACACCTTC. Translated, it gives CASSDYPDRSGYTF.